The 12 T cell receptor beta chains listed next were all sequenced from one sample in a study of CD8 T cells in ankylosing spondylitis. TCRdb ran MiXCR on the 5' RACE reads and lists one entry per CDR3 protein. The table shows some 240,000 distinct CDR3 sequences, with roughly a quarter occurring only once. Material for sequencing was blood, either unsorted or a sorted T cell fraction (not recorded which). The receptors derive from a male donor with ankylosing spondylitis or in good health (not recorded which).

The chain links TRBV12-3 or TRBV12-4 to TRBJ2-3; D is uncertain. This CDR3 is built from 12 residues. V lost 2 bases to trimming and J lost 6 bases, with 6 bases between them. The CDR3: CASSLQVDTQYF. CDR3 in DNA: TGTGCCAGCAGTTTACAAGTGGATACGCAGTATTTT.

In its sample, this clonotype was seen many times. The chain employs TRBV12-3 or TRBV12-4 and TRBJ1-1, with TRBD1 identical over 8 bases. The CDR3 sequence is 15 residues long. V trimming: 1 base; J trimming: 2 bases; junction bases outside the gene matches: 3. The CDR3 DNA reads TGTGCCAGCAGTTTAGGGGGACAGGTCAACACTGAAGCTTTCTTT. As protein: CASSLGGQVNTEAFF.

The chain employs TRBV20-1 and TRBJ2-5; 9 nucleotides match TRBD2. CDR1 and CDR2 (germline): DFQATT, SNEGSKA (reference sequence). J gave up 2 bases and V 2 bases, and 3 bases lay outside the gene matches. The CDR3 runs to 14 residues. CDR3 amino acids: CSARLAGYQETQYF. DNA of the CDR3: TGCAGTGCTAGACTAGCGGGGTATCAAGAGACCCAGTACTTC.

CDR3 DNA sequence: TGTGCCAGCAGACCTCAGGGGGCTGGGGCCAACGTCCTGACTTTC. Translation: CASRPQGAGANVLTF. The chain carries TRBV28 and TRBJ2-6, with 7 bases matching TRBD1. Germline loops: CDR1 MDHEN, CDR2 SYDVKM. After removal of 6 bases from V and 2 bases from J, the junction contained 4 bases not matched to a gene. The CDR3 loop spans 15 amino acids.

CDR3 DNA sequence: TGTGCCAGCAGTTACCAAGGAGGACAGTCTTACGAGCAGTACTTC. This gives the protein CASSYQGGQSYEQYF. The chain is built from TRBV6-5 and TRBJ2-7; D might be TRBD1 (6 bases). Trimming took 2 bases from V and 4 from J, leaving 15 bases between them. The germline V gene has CDR1 MNHEY and CDR2 SVGAGI. This CDR3 region has 15 residues.

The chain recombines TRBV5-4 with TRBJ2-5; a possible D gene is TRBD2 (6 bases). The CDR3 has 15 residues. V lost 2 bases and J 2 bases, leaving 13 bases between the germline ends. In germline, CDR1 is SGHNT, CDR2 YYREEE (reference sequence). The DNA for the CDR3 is TGTGCCAGCAGCTTTGGAGGGACGTCTCAAGAGACCCAGTACTTC. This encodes CASSFGGTSQETQYF.

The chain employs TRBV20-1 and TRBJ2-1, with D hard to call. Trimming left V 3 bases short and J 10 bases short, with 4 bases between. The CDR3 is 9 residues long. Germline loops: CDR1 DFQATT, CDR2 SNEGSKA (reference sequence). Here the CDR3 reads CSASREQFF. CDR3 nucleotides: TGCAGTGCTAGTCGCGAGCAGTTCTTC.

The CDR3 protein is CASIRGGTGGGYTF. The CDR3 nucleotides read TGTGCCAGCATCCGAGGGGGGACAGGGGGTGGCTACACCTTC. This chain joins TRBV12-3 or TRBV12-4 and TRBJ1-2, with 11 bases fitting TRBD1. Trimming at V came to 7 bases and at J to 7 bases, leaving 8 bases not matched to a gene. The CDR3 extends over 14 amino acids.

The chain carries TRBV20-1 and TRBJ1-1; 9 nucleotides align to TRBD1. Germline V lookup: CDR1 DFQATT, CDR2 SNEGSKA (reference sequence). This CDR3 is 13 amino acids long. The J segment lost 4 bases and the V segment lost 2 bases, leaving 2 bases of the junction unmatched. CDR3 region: CSARRDRATEAFF. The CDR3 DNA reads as TGCAGTGCTAGAAGGGACAGGGCCACTGAAGCTTTCTTT.

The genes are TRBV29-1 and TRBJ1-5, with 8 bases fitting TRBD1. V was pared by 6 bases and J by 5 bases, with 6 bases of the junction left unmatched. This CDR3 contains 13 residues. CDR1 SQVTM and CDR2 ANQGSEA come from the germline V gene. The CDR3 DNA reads TGCAGCGTCGTGTCAGGGGGCGATCAGCCCCAGCATTTT. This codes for CSVVSGGDQPQHF.

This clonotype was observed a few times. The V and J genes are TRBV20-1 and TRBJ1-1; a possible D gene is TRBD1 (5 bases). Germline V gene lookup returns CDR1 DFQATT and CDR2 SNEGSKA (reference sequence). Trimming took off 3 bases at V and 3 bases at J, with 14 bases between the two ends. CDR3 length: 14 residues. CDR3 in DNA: TGCAGTGCTAGGGTTTGGGGAGGGGACACTGAAGCTTTCTTT. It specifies CSARVWGGDTEAFF.

The CDR3 region has the DNA TGTGCCAGCAAATCGCCGGGGGCCAACGTCCTGACTTTC. This sequence encodes CASKSPGANVLTF. The gene calls are TRBV6-4 and TRBJ2-6, with D hard to call. The germline V gene encodes CDR1 MRHNA and CDR2 SNTAGT. The CDR3 totals 13 residues. Trimming pared 7 bases from V and 4 bases from J, leaving 8 bases between.